The present T cell receptor beta chain was sequenced within a study of patients and donors after allogeneic stem cell transplantation. Germline CDR1 SGHRS, CDR2 YFSETQ. V lost 3 bases and J lost 7, with 16 bases in between. The CDR3 contains 15 residues. TCRdb called the RT-PCR reads again in MiXCR, with one record for every CDR3 protein. The sample yields approximately 200,000 distinct CDR3 sequences, roughly 38% seen once. Sequenced input: blood, either unsorted or a sorted T cell fraction (not recorded which). The chain links TRBV5-1 to TRBJ1-4; D not resolved. This TCR derives from a human donor who was either an allogeneic HSCT recipient or a stem cell or donor lymphocyte infusion donor (not recorded which). It is not recorded whose cells these are; they may come from a transplant donor. The CDR3 bases are TGCGCCAGCAGCTCGGTTGGACGGGAAGGTGAAAAACTGTTTTTT. Translating it yields CASSSVGREGEKLFF.